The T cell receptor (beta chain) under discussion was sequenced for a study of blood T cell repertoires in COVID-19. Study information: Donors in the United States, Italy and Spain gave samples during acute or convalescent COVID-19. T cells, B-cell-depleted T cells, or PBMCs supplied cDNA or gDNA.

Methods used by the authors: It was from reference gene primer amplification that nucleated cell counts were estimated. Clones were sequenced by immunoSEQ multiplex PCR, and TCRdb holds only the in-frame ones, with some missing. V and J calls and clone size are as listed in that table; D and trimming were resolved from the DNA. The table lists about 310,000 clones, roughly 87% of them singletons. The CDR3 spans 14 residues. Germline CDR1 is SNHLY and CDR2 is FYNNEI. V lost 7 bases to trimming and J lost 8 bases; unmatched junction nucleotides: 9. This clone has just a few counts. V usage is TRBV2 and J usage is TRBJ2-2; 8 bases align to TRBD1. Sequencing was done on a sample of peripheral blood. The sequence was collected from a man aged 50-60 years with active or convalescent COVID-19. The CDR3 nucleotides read TGTGCCAGCACTAGGACAGGGCGGAGTGGGGAGCTGTTTTTT. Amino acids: CASTRTGRSGELFF.